This T cell receptor beta chain comes out of a study of blood T cell repertoires in COVID-19. Study in general: Acute and convalescent COVID-19 specimens originated in the United States, Italy and Spain.

Trimming took 5 bases from V and 2 from J, leaving 13 bases between them. The CDR3 has 15 amino acids. Germline CDR1 is LNHDA and CDR2 is SQIVND (reference sequence). Per the study methods: Amplification of reference gene primers was used by the study to estimate nucleated cell counts. TCRdb's copy holds only in-frame clones and misses some; the assay was immunoSEQ multiplex PCR. The V and J calls and clone size were taken over from that table, and D and trimming were inferred from the DNA. The table lists 140,000 or so clones, about 87% of them singletons. This chain uses TRBV19 with TRBJ1-5; no clear D gene. The sequenced sample was peripheral blood. This TCR was recovered from a man over 45 who had recovered from COVID-19. The CDR3 protein is CASSVEYWGNQPQHF. CDR3 nucleotide sequence: TGTGCCAGTAGTGTGGAGTATTGGGGCAATCAGCCCCAGCATTTT.